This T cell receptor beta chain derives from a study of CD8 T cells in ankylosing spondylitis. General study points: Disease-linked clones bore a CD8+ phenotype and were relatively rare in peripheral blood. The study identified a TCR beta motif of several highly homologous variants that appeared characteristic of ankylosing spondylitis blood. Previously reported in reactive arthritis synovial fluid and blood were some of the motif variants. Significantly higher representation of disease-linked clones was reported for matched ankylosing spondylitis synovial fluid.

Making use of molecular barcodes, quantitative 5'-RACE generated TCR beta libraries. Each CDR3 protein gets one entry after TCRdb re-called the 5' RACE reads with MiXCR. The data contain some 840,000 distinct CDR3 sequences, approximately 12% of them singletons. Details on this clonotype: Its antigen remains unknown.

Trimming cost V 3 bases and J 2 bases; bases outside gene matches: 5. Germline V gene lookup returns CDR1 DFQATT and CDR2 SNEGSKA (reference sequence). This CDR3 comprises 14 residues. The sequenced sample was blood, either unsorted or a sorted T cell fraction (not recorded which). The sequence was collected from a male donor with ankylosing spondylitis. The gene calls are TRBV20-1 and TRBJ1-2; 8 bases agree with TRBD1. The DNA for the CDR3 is TGCAGTGCTAGGGACAGGGTGGCGAACTATGGCTACACCTTC. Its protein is CSARDRVANYGYTF.